This TCR beta chain was identified during a study of shared clonotypes between healthy human individuals. The V and J ends lost 5 bases and 4 bases respectively, with 6 bases between them. CDR3 length: 11 amino acids. The germline V gene encodes CDR1 SGHVS and CDR2 FQNEAQ. CD4+ cells yielded CD45RA+ naive and CD45RA-negative memory subsets. Comments on this clone: At the DNA level, this CDR3 is encoded by other sequences in the same sample as well.

Profiled with immunoSEQ multiplex PCR; TCRdb holds only in-frame clones, not every one. The data show 2 million to 3 million clones, around 94% seen once. This clonotype was obtained from a young man in good health. The specimen was naive CD4+ T cells sorted from blood. Subset here: CD45RA+ positively selected. The chain recombines TRBV7-8 with TRBJ2-7, with D uncertain. The DNA for the CDR3 is TGTGCCAGCAGCCCACAGTACGAGCAGTACTTC. Translating it yields CASSPQYEQYF.